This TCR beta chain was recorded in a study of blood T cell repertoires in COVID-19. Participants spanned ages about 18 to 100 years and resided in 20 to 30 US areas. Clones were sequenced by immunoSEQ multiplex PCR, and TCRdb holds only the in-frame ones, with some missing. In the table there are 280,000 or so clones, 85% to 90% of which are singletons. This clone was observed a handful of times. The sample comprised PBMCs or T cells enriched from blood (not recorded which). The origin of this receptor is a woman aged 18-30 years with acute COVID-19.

In DNA, the CDR3 is TGTGCCAGTAGTATATCCCAGGGAGGGGAGACCCAGTACTTC. It yields the protein CASSISQGGETQYF. This rearrangement joins TRBV19 to TRBJ2-5, with 7 bases that match TRBD2. The CDR3 is 14 amino acids. Germline values: CDR1 LNHDA, CDR2 SQIVND (reference sequence). V lost 2 bases to trimming and J lost 5 bases; unmatched junction nucleotides: 5.